A single T cell receptor (beta chain) is shown here with its context. Many counts were recorded for this clonotype. The antigen it recognizes is unknown. No base quality information exists; no much larger clone differs at one position. The library was obtained by RT-PCR. The sample was run on a NextSeq 550. TCRdb handled the public reads itself, with Q25 trimming in fastp and clone calling in MiXCR, and kept productive beta chains. Merged by CDR3 protein, the rows form single entries marked with the most common genes and DNA. The table for this sample lists roughly 940,000 distinct CDR3 sequences; approximately 18% of them were counted only once. Together, the top ten hold 6% of the sample. The data originate from a study of patients and donors after allogeneic stem cell transplantation (dated by TCRdb to about 2020). The CDR3 goes from the cysteine to the phenylalanine over 13 residues. The sequence is cut down to CDR3 DNA, 39 bases in frame from base 1. From a lookup of the germline V gene, CDR1 and CDR2 are MGHRA and YSYEKL. Germline trimming amounts to 2 bases on V and 6 bases on J, with 4 as the count of junction bases outside the gene matches.

The sample comprised blood, either unsorted or a sorted T cell fraction (not recorded which). The clonotype was recovered from a human donor who was either an allogeneic HSCT recipient or a stem cell or donor lymphocyte infusion donor (not recorded which). It is not recorded whose cells these are; they may come from a transplant donor. Recombination joined TRBV4-1 with TRBJ2-7; 7 of the junction bases match TRBD1. The CDR3: CASSQSTGLEQYF. The nucleotide sequence is TGCGCCAGCAGCCAATCGACAGGGCTCGAGCAGTACTTC.